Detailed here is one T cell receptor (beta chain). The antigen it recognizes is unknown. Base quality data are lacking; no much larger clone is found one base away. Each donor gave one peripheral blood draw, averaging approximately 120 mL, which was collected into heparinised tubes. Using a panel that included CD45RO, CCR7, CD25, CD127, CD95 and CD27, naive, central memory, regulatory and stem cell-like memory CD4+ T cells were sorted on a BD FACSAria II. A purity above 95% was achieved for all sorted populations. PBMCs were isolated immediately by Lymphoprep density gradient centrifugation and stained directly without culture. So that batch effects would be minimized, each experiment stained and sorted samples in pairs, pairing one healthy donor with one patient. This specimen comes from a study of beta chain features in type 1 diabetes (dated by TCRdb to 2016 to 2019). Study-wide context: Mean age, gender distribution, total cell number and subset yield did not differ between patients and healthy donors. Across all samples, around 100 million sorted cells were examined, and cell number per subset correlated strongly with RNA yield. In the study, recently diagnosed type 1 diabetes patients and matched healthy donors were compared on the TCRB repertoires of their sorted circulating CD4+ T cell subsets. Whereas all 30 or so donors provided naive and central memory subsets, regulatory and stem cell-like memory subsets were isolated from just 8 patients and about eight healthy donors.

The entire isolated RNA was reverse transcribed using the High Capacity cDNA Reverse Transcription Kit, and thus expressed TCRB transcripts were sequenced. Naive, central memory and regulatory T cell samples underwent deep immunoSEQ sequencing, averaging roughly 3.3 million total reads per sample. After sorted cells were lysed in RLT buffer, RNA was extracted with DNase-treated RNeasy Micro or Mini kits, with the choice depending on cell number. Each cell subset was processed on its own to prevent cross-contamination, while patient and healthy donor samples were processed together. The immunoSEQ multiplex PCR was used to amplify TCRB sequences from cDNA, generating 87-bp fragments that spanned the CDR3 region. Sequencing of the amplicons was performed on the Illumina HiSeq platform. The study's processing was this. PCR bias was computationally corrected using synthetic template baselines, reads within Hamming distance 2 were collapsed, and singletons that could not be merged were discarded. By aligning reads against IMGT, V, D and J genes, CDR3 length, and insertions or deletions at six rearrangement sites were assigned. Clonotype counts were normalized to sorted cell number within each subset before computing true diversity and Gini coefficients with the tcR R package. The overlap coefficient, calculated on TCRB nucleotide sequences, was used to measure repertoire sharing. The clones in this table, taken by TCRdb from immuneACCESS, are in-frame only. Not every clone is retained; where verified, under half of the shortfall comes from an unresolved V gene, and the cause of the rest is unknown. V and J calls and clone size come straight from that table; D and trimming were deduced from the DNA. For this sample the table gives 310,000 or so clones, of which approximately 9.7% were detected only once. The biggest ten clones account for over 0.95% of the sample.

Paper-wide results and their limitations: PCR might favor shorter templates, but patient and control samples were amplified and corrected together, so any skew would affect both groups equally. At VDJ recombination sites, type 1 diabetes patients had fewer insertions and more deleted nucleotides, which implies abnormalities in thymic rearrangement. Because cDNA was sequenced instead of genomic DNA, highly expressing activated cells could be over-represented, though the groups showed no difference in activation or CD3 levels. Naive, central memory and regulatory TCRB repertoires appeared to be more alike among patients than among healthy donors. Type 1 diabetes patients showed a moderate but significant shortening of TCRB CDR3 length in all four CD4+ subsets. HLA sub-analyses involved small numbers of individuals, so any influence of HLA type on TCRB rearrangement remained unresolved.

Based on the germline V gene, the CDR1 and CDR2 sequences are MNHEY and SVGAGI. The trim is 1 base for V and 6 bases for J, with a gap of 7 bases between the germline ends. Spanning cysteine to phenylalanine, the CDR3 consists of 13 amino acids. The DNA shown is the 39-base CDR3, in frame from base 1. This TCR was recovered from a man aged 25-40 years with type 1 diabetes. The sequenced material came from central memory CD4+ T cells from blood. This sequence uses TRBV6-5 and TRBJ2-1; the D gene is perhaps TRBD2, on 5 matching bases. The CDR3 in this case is CASSYLTSNEQFF. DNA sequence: TGTGCCAGCAGTTACTTAACTAGCAATGAGCAGTTCTTC.